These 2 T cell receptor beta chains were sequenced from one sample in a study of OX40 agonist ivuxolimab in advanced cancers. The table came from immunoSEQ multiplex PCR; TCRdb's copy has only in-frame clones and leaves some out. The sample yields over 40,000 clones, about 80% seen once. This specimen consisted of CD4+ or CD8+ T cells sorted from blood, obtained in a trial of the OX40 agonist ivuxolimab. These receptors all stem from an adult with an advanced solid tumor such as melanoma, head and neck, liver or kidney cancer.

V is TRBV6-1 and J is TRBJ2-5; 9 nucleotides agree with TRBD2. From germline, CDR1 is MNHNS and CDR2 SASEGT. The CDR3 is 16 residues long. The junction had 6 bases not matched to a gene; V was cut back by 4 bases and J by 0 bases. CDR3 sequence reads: CASSGETSGYQETQYF. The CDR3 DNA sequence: TGTGCCAGCAGTGGGGAGACTAGCGGTTACCAAGAGACCCAGTACTTC.

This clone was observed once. CDR3 coding DNA: TGTGCCAGCAGCTTGGCCTGGCGGGGGTTTTACAATGAGCAGTTCTTC. This gives the protein CASSLAWRGFYNEQFF. This chain uses TRBV5-8 with TRBJ2-1; 7 bases fit TRBD2. Germline V gives CDR1 SGHTS, CDR2 YDEGEE. The CDR3 length is 16 residues. The trim removed 0 bases at V and 4 bases at J, leaving 7 bases unmatched.